This TCR beta chain was sequenced in a study of T cells after yellow fever vaccination. As for the study in general: SMART-Seq v4 Ultra Low Input prepared the low-cell-number fractions. Regarding the study as a whole: Few clonotypes appeared in both CD4 and CD8 compartments. Abundant clonotypes from the bulk population could have been carried over as contaminants into FACS-sorted repertoires.

This clonotype was counted a few times. Its antigen is unknown. TCRdb reprocessed the 5' RACE reads with MiXCR, giving one entry per CDR3 protein. The repertoire holds under 400,000 distinct CDR3 sequences, with around 12% as singletons. The receptor comes from a man younger than 30 who received the YFV17D yellow fever vaccine. The sequencing here drew on CD4+ T cells sorted from PBMCs, taken 15 days after the yellow fever booster vaccination.

The CDR3 sequence: CAINLDRVGDTQYF. Here the CDR3 DNA reads TGTGCCATCAACCTGGACAGGGTTGGCGATACGCAGTATTTT. The chain is built from TRBV2 and TRBJ2-3; 8 bases align to TRBD1. The CDR3 spans 14 residues. Per germline, CDR1 SNHLY and CDR2 FYNNEI. The J segment lost 6 bases and the V segment lost 10 bases, leaving 12 bases of the junction unmatched.